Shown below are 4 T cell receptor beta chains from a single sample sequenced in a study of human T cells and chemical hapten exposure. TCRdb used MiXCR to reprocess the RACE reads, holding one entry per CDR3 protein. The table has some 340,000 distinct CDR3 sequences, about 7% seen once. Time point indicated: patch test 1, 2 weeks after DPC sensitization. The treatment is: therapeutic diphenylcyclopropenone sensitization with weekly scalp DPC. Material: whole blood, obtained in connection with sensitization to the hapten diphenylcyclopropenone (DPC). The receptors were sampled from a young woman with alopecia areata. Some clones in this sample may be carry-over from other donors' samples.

The DNA for the CDR3 is TGTGCCAGCAGTGAATTGGGGGGCGCAGTCCTGTTCTTC. Its protein product is CASSELGGAVLFF. The chain is built from TRBV2 and TRBJ2-1; TRBD1 or TRBD2 may be the D gene (6 bases each). The CDR3 is made up of 13 amino acids. V shed 2 bases and J shed 15 bases, with 17 bases lying between them. From germline, CDR1 is SNHLY and CDR2 FYNNEI.

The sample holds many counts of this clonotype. This CDR3 is CASSQASAKNIQYF. The DNA for the CDR3 is TGTGCCAGCAGCCAAGCAAGTGCCAAAAACATTCAGTACTTC. The chain combines TRBV14 with TRBJ2-4; D not resolved. This CDR3 spans 14 amino acids. The germline CDR1 and CDR2 sequences are SGHDN and FVKESK. V lost 1 base, J lost 1 base, and 5 bases lay in between. Drawing the rest from reference TRBV14 and TRBJ2-4, the complete variable domain is EAGVTQFPSHSVIEKGQTVTLRCDPISGHDNLYWYRRVMGKEIKFLLHFVKESKQDESGMPNNRFLAERTGGTYSTLKVQPAELEDSGVYFCASSQASAKNIQYFGAGTRLSVL.

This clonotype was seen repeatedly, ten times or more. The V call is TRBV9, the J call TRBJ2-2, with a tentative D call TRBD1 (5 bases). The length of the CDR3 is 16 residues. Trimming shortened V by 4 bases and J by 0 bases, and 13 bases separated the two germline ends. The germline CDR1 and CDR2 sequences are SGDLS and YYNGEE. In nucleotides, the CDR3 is TGTGCCAGCAGCTTAAGGGGTCGAGCGAACACCGGGGAGCTGTTTTTT. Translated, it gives CASSLRGRANTGELFF. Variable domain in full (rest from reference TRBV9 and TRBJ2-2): DSGVTQTPKHLITATGQRVTLRCSPRSGDLSVYWYQQSLDQGLQFLIQYYNGEERAKGNILERFSAQQFPDLHSELNLSSLELGDSALYFCASSLRGRANTGELFFGEGSRLTVL.

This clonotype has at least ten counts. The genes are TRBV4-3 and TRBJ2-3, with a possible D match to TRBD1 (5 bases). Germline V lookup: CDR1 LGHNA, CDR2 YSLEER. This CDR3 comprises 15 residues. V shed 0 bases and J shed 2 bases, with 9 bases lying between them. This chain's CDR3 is CASSQDRGNTDTQYF. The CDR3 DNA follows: TGCGCCAGCAGCCAAGATAGGGGAAACACAGATACGCAGTATTTT.